The entry that follows covers one T cell receptor beta chain sequence. One end of the junction varies from germline; a read error may be responsible. This CDR3 is 19 amino acids long. The germline CDR1 and CDR2 sequences are LGHDT and YNNKEL (reference sequence). The sample belongs to a study of blood T cell repertoires in COVID-19. Study-wide background: Samples taken during acute and convalescent COVID-19 were collected in the United States, Italy and Spain. T cells, B-cell-depleted T cells, or PBMCs supplied cDNA or gDNA.

Original methodology: Nucleated cell counts were estimated from reference gene primer amplification. Repertoires were generated with immunoSEQ multiplex PCR, while TCRdb's copy carries only in-frame clones and drops some. The V and J calls and clone size are taken from that table; D and trimming were inferred from the DNA. The table has about 41,000 clones, nearly 90% seen once. Material: peripheral blood. The clonotype originates from a man aged 60 to 75 with acute or convalescent COVID-19. The rearrangement links TRBV3-1 (or the pseudogene TRBV3-2) to TRBJ2-2; TRBD2 agrees at 8 bases. CDR3 protein: CASSRLRSSGGWDTGGLFF. The CDR3, as DNA: TGTGCCAGCAGCCGCCTCCGGTCCAGCGGGGGATGGGACACCGGGGGGCTGTTTTTT.